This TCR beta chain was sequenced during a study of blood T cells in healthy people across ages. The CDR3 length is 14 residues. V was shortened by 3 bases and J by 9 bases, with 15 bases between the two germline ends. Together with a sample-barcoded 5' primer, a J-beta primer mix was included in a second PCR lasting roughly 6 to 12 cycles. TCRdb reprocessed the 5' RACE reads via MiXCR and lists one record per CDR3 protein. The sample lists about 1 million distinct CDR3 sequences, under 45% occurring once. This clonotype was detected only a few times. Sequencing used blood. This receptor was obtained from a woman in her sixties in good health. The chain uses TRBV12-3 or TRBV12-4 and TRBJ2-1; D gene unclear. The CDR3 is CASSFGEIRSEQFF. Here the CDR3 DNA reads TGTGCCAGCAGTTTTGGAGAAATCCGGAGTGAGCAGTTCTTC.